This TCR beta chain was profiled in a study of T cell responses to AZD1222 COVID-19 vaccine. The CDR3 extends over 14 amino acids. CDR1 and CDR2 from the germline V gene are MGHRA and YSYEKL. V was clipped by 4 bases and J by 8 bases; unmatched bases: 3. Only in-frame clones appear in the TCRdb table, and some are missing; sequencing was by immunoSEQ multiplex PCR. The sample includes 150,000 to 180,000 clones, around 89% seen only once; the top ten take around 3.2%. Study results and caveats: Regions 160-218 and 743-854 held dominance among vaccine-associated CD4 TCRs, which spanned spike. Mostly white British, mostly female donors; authors suggested clonal diversity may be underestimated. Only six people who got AZD1222 tested seropositive at baseline.

In regard to this clone: Antigen unknown.

This TCR came from an adult in good health. Specimen: peripheral blood, collected on day 0 of AZD1222 vaccination. This chain links TRBV4-1 with TRBJ1-4, with TRBD1 identical over 11 bases. CDR3: CASSRGTGGEKLFF. The CDR3 DNA is TGCGCCAGCAGCCGAGGGACAGGGGGGGAAAAACTGTTTTTT.